These T cell receptor beta chains were read from a single sample in a study of T cells in tuberculosis. Clones were read by immunoSEQ multiplex PCR, and TCRdb kept only the in-frame ones, dropping some. The top ten hold 8% of the sample, which has about 30,000 clones, roughly 95% seen once. Sequenced input: PBMCs. Every receptor here comes from a donor between 10 and 35 years old with latent tuberculosis or without tuberculosis infection. CDR3s include the opening cysteine and the closing phenylalanine or tryptophan. Fields, in order: J gene, V gene, clone size, D gene, CDR3 DNA, CDR3 protein. D genes are given only for firm matches. Expanded clones are given a class, and other clones once, few, many or no size at all.

>TRBJ2-3|TRBV2|NA|NA
TGTGCCAGCAGAGCTGAAGATACGCAGTATTTT
CASRAEDTQYF
>TRBJ1-1|TRBV5-5|NA|TRBD1
TGTGCCAGCAGTTTTTGGACAGGTTTGAGGAACACTGAAGCTTTCTTT
CASSFWTGLRNTEAFF
>TRBJ2-1|TRBV27|NA|TRBD2
TGTGCCAGCAGTCTCCTAGCGGGAGGGTATTACAATGAGCAGTTCTTC
CASSLLAGGYYNEQFF
>TRBJ2-1|TRBV6-1|once|TRBD2
TGTGCCGGCCGACTGGCGGGAGTCAGCGATGAGCAGTTCTTC
CAGRLAGVSDEQFF
>TRBJ2-1|TRBV6-5|NA|TRBD2
TGTGCCAGCAGTTTTCCGGGACTAGCGGGAGGCAATGAGCAGTTCTTC
CASSFPGLAGGNEQFF
>TRBJ2-7|TRBV11-1|NA|TRBD1
TGTGCCAGCAGCTTATTACCAGGGGGCCCCTACGAGCAGTACTTC
CASSLLPGGPYEQYF
>TRBJ1-1|TRBV5-6|NA|NA
TGTGCCAGCAGCTTGGGGACAGTCACTGAAGCTTTCTTT
CASSLGTVTEAFF
>TRBJ2-7|TRBV11-2|NA|NA
TGTGCCAGCAGCTCCTTAGACAGCCCGTCCTACGAGCAGTACTTC
CASSSLDSPSYEQYF
>TRBJ1-1|TRBV5-1|NA|NA
TGCGCCAGCAGCTTGGCCCGCGGGAGTCTGAACACTGAAGCTTTCTTT
CASSLARGSLNTEAFF
>TRBJ1-1|TRBV11-2|once|NA
TGTGCCAGCAGTCCCCAGGGGCGAAACACTGAAGCTTTCTTT
CASSPQGRNTEAFF
>TRBJ1-2|TRBV12-5|NA|NA
TGTGCTAGTGGTTTGACTAACAGGTACTATGGCTACACCTTC
CASGLTNRYYGYTF
>TRBJ2-7|TRBV29-1|NA|TRBD1
TGCAGCGTTGAACTTACAGGGGCCTACGAGCAGTACTTC
CSVELTGAYEQYF
>TRBJ2-7|TRBV27|NA|TRBD2
TGTGCCAGCCACCCCCTGGGACTAGCGGGAGGACCCTACGAGCAGTACTTC
CASHPLGLAGGPYEQYF
>TRBJ1-2|TRBV6-6|NA|TRBD1
TGTGCCAGCAGCTTCCCCCGCGGACAGGGGATATATGGCTACACCTTC
CASSFPRGQGIYGYTF
>TRBJ1-3|TRBV7-2|NA|TRBD1
TGTGCCAGCAGCTTACAGGGGGCCGGAAACACCATATATTTT
CASSLQGAGNTIYF
>TRBJ2-6|TRBV11-2|few|NA
TGTGCCAGCAGCTCCATGACACGCCCGTCTGGGGCCAACGTCCTGACTTTC
CASSSMTRPSGANVLTF
>TRBJ2-7|TRBV6-1|NA|TRBD2
TGTGCCAGCAGTGTTGGGACTAGCGGGTCCTACGAGCAGTACTTC
CASSVGTSGSYEQYF
>TRBJ2-7|TRBV2|NA|NA
TGTGCCAGCCGGGGCGGGGACTCCTACGAGCAGTACTTC
CASRGGDSYEQYF
>TRBJ2-5|TRBV6-5|NA|TRBD2
TGTGCCATTGACGGACTAGCGGGACAAGAGACCCAGTACTTC
CAIDGLAGQETQYF
>TRBJ2-1|TRBV5-1|NA|NA
TGCGCCAGCAGCCATGGACAGAGGGGCAATGAGCAGTTCTTC
CASSHGQRGNEQFF
>TRBJ2-7|TRBV19|NA|NA
TGTGCCAGTAGTATTCGAATTGACACCTACGAGCAGTACTTC
CASSIRIDTYEQYF
>TRBJ1-1|TRBV6-5|NA|NA
TGTGCCAGCAGTAACCAGGGTTGGTTCACTGAAGCTTTCTTT
CASSNQGWFTEAFF
>TRBJ2-7|TRBV6-5|NA|TRBD2
TGTGCCAGCAGTTATTCCGGGACTAGCGGGACCAACGAGCAGTACTTC
CASSYSGTSGTNEQYF
>TRBJ1-2|TRBV30|once|NA
TGTGCCGCTCACCCCCCGGGAGGGGGCTACACCTTC
CAAHPPGGGYTF
>TRBJ2-7|TRBV2|NA|TRBD2
TGTGCCAGCAATGGAGCGGGAGGGCCTGGGTACGAGCAGTACTTC
CASNGAGGPGYEQYF
>TRBJ2-2|TRBV7-3|NA|TRBD2
TGTGCCAGCAGCTTAACAGGCGGGAGGGCCGGGGAGCTGTTTTTT
CASSLTGGRAGELFF
>TRBJ1-1|TRBV19|NA|TRBD1
TGTGCCAGTAGTGTAACAGGGGGTGCCGTTTTCGACACTGAAGCTTTCTTT
CASSVTGGAVFDTEAFF
>TRBJ1-2|TRBV28|NA|TRBD1
TGTGCCAGCAGTTTGACAGGGGATAACTATGGCTACACCTTC
CASSLTGDNYGYTF
>TRBJ2-7|TRBV5-6|NA|NA
TGTGCCAGCAGCTTGTCCGGACAAACCTACGAGCAGTACTTC
CASSLSGQTYEQYF
>TRBJ1-1|TRBV19|NA|NA
TGTGCCAGTAGTCTAACGTACGCGGGTACGAACACTGAAGCTTTCTTT
CASSLTYAGTNTEAFF
>TRBJ2-2|TRBV4-2|NA|NA
TGTGCCAGCAGCCAATCGAGGGGGGGGGAGCTGTTTTTT
CASSQSRGGELFF
>TRBJ2-6|TRBV11-2|NA|TRBD2
TGTGCCAGCAGGCCCAACCGGGGGGGCTCTGGGGCCAACGTCCTGACTTTC
CASRPNRGGSGANVLTF